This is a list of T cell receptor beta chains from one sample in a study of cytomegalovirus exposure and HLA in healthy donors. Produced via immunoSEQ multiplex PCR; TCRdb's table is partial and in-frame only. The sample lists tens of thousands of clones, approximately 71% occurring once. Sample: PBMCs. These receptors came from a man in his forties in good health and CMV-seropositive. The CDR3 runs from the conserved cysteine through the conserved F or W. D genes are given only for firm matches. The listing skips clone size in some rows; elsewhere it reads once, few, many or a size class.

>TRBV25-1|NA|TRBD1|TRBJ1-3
CASSDPDRGNTIYF
TGTGCCAGCAGTGACCCGGACAGGGGAAACACCATATATTTT
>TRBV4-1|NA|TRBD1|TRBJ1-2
CASSQGQGTNYGYTF
TGCGCCAGCAGCCAAGGACAGGGGACGAACTATGGCTACACCTTC
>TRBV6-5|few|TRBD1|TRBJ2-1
CASRGDRVDNEQFF
TGTGCCAGCAGAGGGGACAGGGTGGATAATGAGCAGTTCTTC
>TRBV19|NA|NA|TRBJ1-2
CASSIAGLGSYGYTF
TGTGCCAGTAGTATAGCGGGACTAGGAAGCTATGGCTACACCTTC
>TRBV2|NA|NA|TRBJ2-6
CASSRTARSGANVLTF
TGTGCCAGCAGTCGGACAGCACGCTCTGGGGCCAACGTCCTGACTTTC
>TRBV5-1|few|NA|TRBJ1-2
CASSLLRGRNYGYTF
TGCGCCAGCAGCTTGCTCAGGGGTCGGAACTATGGCTACACCTTC
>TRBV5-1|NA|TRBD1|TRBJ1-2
CASSLDGARGPGYTF
TGCGCCAGCAGCTTGGATGGGGCCAGGGGGCCTGGCTACACCTTC
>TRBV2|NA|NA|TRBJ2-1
CASSEWSSGGGQLGGNEQFF
TGTGCCAGCAGTGAATGGTCTAGCGGAGGGGGTCAGCTTGGGGGCAATGAGCAGTTCTTC
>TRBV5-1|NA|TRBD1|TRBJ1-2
CASSLVSGGLANYGYTF
TGCGCCAGCAGCTTGGTGTCAGGGGGCCTAGCTAACTATGGCTACACCTTC
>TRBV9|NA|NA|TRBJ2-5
CASSISGQETQYF
TGTGCCAGCAGCATTAGCGGACAAGAGACCCAGTACTTC
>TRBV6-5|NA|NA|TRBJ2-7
CASSYSGDTDYEQYF
TGTGCCAGCAGTTACTCGGGGGACACAGACTACGAGCAGTACTTC
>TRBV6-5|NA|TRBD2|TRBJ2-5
CASRELAGGKETQYF
TGTGCCAGCAGGGAATTAGCGGGGGGGAAAGAGACCCAGTACTTC
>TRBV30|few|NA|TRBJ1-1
CAWNRVNTEAFF
TGTGCCTGGAATAGAGTGAACACTGAAGCTTTCTTT
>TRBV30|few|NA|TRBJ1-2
CAWNPGGANGYTF
TGTGCCTGGAACCCCGGGGGGGCCAATGGCTACACCTTC
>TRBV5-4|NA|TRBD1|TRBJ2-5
CASSPSPGQGEETQYF
TGTGCCAGCAGCCCTTCCCCGGGACAGGGGGAAGAGACCCAGTACTTC
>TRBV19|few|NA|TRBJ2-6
CASNDRPSGANVLTF
TGTGCCAGTAACGACAGGCCCTCTGGGGCCAACGTCCTGACTTTC
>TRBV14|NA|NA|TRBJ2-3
CASSLGQSTDTQYF
TGTGCCAGCAGCCTCGGTCAAAGCACAGATACGCAGTATTTT
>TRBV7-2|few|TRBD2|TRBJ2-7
CASSLGSAGYEQYF
TGTGCCAGCAGCTTAGGATCAGCGGGATACGAGCAGTACTTC
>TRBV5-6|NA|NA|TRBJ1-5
CASSRLSNQPQHF
TGTGCCAGCAGTCGACTTAGCAATCAGCCCCAGCATTTT
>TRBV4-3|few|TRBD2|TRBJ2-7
CASSPTPGTSYEQYF
TGCGCCAGCAGCCCTACTCCCGGGACTAGTTACGAGCAGTACTTC
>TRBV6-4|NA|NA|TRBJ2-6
CASSPNSGANVLTF
TGTGCCAGCAGTCCCAACTCTGGGGCCAACGTCCTGACTTTC
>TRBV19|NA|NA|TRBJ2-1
CASSRGYTGSNEQFF
TGTGCCAGTAGCCGGGGCTACACCGGGAGCAATGAGCAGTTCTTC
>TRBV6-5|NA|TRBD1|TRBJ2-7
CASRRGTGSYEQYF
TGTGCCAGCAGACGGGGGACAGGCTCCTACGAGCAGTACTTC
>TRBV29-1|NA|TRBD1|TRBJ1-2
CSVERAGGNYGYTF
TGCAGCGTTGAACGGGCAGGGGGGAACTATGGCTACACCTTC
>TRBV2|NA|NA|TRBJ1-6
CASSKLYRVLGSPLHF
TGTGCCAGCAGTAAGCTATACAGGGTACTTGGGTCACCCCTCCACTTT
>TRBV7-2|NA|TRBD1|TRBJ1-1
CASSTQGIGEAFF
TGTGCCAGCAGCACACAGGGGATAGGTGAAGCTTTCTTT